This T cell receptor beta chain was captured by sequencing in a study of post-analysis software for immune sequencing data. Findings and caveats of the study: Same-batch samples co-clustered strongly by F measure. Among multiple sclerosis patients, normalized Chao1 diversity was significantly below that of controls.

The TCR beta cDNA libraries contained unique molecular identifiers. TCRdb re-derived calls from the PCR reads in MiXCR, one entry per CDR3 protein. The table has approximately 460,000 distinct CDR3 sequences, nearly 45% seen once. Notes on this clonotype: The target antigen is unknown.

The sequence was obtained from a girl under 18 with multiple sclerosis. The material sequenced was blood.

DNA for the CDR3: TGTGCCACCAGTCCCAGACGTGACACCGGGGAGCTGTTTTTT. As protein: CATSPRRDTGELFF. V is TRBV24-1 and J is TRBJ2-2; D unclear. The CDR3 is 14 amino acids. Per germline, CDR1 KGHDR and CDR2 SFDVKD. V was clipped by 6 bases and J by 3 bases, with 10 bases between them.